The 18 T cell receptor beta chains reported below all come from one sample, sequenced in a study of neurological immune-mediated disorders. MiXCR, applied by TCRdb to the 5' RACE reads, yields one record per CDR3 protein. The table lists 70,000 to 95,000 distinct CDR3 sequences, 17% of them singletons, with less than 20% in the top ten. The sequencing input was PBMCs. The origin of the receptors is a woman in her forties in good health.

This clonotype was found many times. The chain combines TRBV3-1 with TRBJ2-7; D is unresolved. This CDR3 has 14 amino acids. Trimming pared 0 bases from V and 0 bases from J, leaving 6 bases between. Germline V gene sequence: CDR1 LGHDT, CDR2 YNNKEL (reference sequence). The CDR3 nucleotides read TGTGCCAGCAGCCAAGATCCTCACTCCTACGAGCAGTACTTC. This codes for CASSQDPHSYEQYF.

This clonotype was observed at least ten times. The rearrangement uses TRBV15 and TRBJ1-5; TRBD1 agrees at 9 bases. The germline V gene has CDR1 LNHNV and CDR2 YYDKDF (reference sequence). This CDR3 has 14 amino acids. The trim removed 6 bases at V and 7 bases at J, leaving 7 bases unmatched. In nucleotides, the CDR3 is TGTGCCACCAGAAGTAGGACAGGGGAGCAGCCCCAGCATTTT. Translating gives CATRSRTGEQPQHF.

This clonotype was seen at least ten times. V gene TRBV20-1 combines with J gene TRBJ2-5; D call uncertain. Trimming removed 5 bases at V and 7 bases at J, with 17 bases between. This CDR3 has 13 amino acids. Germline values: CDR1 DFQATT, CDR2 SNEGSKA (reference sequence). The CDR3 loop is CSAQISGEGTQYF. CDR3 sequence (DNA): TGCAGTGCTCAAATCTCAGGAGAAGGGACCCAGTACTTC.

This clonotype was counted ten times or more. The chain is built from TRBV7-2 and TRBJ2-3; the match to TRBD2 covers 8 bases. Germline CDR1 is SGHTA and CDR2 is FQGNSA. Trimming cost V 4 bases and J 3 bases; bases outside gene matches: 9. CDR3 length: 16 residues. CDR3: CASSYGMRGVTDTQYF. In nucleotides, the CDR3 is TGTGCCAGCAGCTACGGGATGCGGGGGGTGACAGATACGCAGTATTTT.

Only a few counts were recorded for this clonotype. The chain combines TRBV5-6 with TRBJ2-6; 8 bases map to TRBD2. This CDR3 region has 18 residues. The V gene end was trimmed by 3 bases and the J gene end by 0 bases; junction bases not matched to a gene: 8. Germline CDR1 reads SGHDT; CDR2 reads YYEEEE. The DNA for the CDR3 is TGTGCCAGCAGCTCATGGACTAGCATCCCCTCTGGGGCCAACGTCCTGACTTTC. Its translation is CASSSWTSIPSGANVLTF.

The CDR3 DNA follows: TGTGCCCGCGGCATAACACCGGGGGAGCTGTTTTTT. Translated, it gives CARGITPGELFF. The V call is TRBV30, the J call TRBJ2-2, with D unclear. The CDR3 spans 12 residues. Germline values: CDR1 GTSNPN, CDR2 SVGIG (reference sequence). V lost 8 bases, J lost 8 bases, and 15 bases lay in between.

This clonotype appeared many times. This chain uses TRBV5-5 with TRBJ1-1; a weak D match, TRBD1 (6 bases). V lost 5 bases, J lost 4 bases, and 15 bases lay in between. From germline, CDR1 is SGHKS and CDR2 YYEKEE (reference sequence). The CDR3 has 14 amino acids. The DNA for the CDR3 is TGTGCCAGCAGTCGAGGGGGATTGGGCACTGAAGCTTTCTTT. Its translation is CASSRGGLGTEAFF.

This clonotype was detected many times. The gene calls are TRBV7-2 and TRBJ2-5, with TRBD1 as a possible D gene (5 bases). Trimming shortened V by 2 bases and J by 2 bases, and 12 bases separated the two germline ends. In germline, CDR1 is SGHTA, CDR2 FQGNSA. This CDR3 has 15 amino acids. CDR3 coding DNA: TGTGCCAGCAGCTTAAGAAGGGGTTTACAAGAGACCCAGTACTTC. Translation gives CASSLRRGLQETQYF.

This clonotype was counted at least ten times. The chain employs TRBV7-2 and TRBJ2-2; D is unresolved. Germline CDR1 reads SGHTA; CDR2 reads FQGNSA. The CDR3 sequence is 14 residues long. Trimming removed 5 bases from V and 4 bases from J, with 11 bases in between. CDR3 region: CASSPRSSTGELFF. In DNA, the CDR3 is TGTGCCAGCAGCCCGAGGTCTTCCACCGGGGAGCTGTTTTTT. Supplemented by reference TRBV7-2 and TRBJ2-2, the full variable domain reads GAGVSQSPSNKVTEKGKDVELRCDPISGHTALYWYRQSLGQGLEFLIYFQGNSAPDKSGLPSDRFSAERTGGSVSTLTIQRTQQEDSAVYLCASSPRSSTGELFFGEGSRLTVL.

In its sample, this clonotype was seen many times. This chain uses TRBV7-2 with TRBJ2-5; TRBD2 matches 8 bases. Germline CDR1 SGHTA, CDR2 FQGNSA. The CDR3 length is 16 residues. Trimming cost V 0 bases and J 4 bases; bases outside gene matches: 7. The CDR3 loop is CASSLAAGGTRETQYF. The CDR3 bases are TGTGCCAGCAGCTTAGCTGCGGGGGGCACCCGAGAGACCCAGTACTTC.

This clonotype has ten or more counts. This chain joins TRBV6-2 or TRBV6-3 and TRBJ1-5; D is unclear. Germline CDR1 is MNHEY and CDR2 is SVGEGT. V was trimmed by 1 base and J by 7 bases, leaving 8 bases between them. The CDR3 runs 13 residues. Written as DNA, the CDR3 is TGTGCCAGCAGTTACTGGCAGGACCAGCCCCAGCATTTT. Translation gives CASSYWQDQPQHF.

This clonotype has ten or more counts. The V and J genes are TRBV20-1 and TRBJ2-7, with 11 bases that match TRBD1. CDR3 size: 14 residues. With 6 bases clipped from V and 2 bases from J, the junction kept 6 bases outside the gene matches. The germline CDR1 and CDR2 sequences are DFQATT and SNEGSKA (reference sequence). This chain's CDR3 is CSAAGQGDTYEQYV. The CDR3 DNA sequence: TGCAGTGCCGCGGGACAGGGGGATACCTACGAGCAGTACGTC.

This clonotype has only one observation. V and J are TRBV7-9 and TRBJ2-1; 9 bases are a match to TRBD2. V lost 5 bases and J lost 3; bases outside the gene matches: 8. The germline V gene encodes CDR1 SEHNR and CDR2 FQNEAQ (reference sequence). The CDR3 spans 16 residues. The CDR3 here is CASSPMAAGGYNEQFF. The CDR3 nucleotides read TGTGCCAGCAGCCCTATGGCAGCGGGGGGCTACAATGAGCAGTTCTTC.

V is TRBV5-1 and J is TRBJ2-5; D may be TRBD2 (6 bases). Germline V gene lookup returns CDR1 SGHRS and CDR2 YFSETQ. CDR3 size: 13 residues. Deletions cut 2 bases from V and 5 bases from J, with 10 bases between. The DNA for the CDR3 is TGCGCCAGCAGCTTCGGCGGGACGGAGACCCAGTACTTC. This gives the protein CASSFGGTETQYF.

This clonotype was counted ten times or more. V and J are TRBV6-5 and TRBJ2-5; either TRBD1 or TRBD2 may fit D (7 bases each). The CDR3 is 18 residues long. From germline, CDR1 is MNHEY and CDR2 SVGAGI. The V and J ends lost 5 bases and 5 bases respectively, with 27 bases between them. This chain's CDR3 is CASSPENWRQGGRETQYF. CDR3 nucleotide sequence: TGTGCCAGCAGTCCGGAAAACTGGCGGCAGGGGGGGCGGGAGACCCAGTACTTC.

This clonotype has only a few counts. V gene TRBV29-1 combines with J gene TRBJ1-1; the match to TRBD1 covers 7 bases. The CDR3 spans 14 residues. In germline, CDR1 is SQVTM, CDR2 ANQGSEA. The V gene end was trimmed by 6 bases and the J gene end by 6 bases; junction bases not matched to a gene: 13. CDR3 sequence: CSVRTGAASPEAFF. As DNA, the CDR3 is TGCAGCGTACGAACAGGGGCCGCAAGCCCTGAAGCTTTCTTT.

Many counts were recorded for this clonotype. The chain uses TRBV12-3 or TRBV12-4 and TRBJ1-2; 10 bases fit TRBD1. V lost 5 bases, J lost 5 bases, and 11 bases stayed unmatched. This CDR3 comprises 16 residues. CDR3 DNA sequence: TGTGCCAGCAGTCGACGGGACAGGGGCCCCCAATATGGCTACACCTTC. Residues: CASSRRDRGPQYGYTF.

This clonotype was seen ten or more times. This chain joins TRBV5-1 and TRBJ2-3; 9 positions match TRBD2. Germline values: CDR1 SGHRS, CDR2 YFSETQ. The CDR3 has 16 residues. With V trimmed by 0 bases and J by 4 bases, 6 bases remained unmatched. CDR3 nucleotides: TGCGCCAGCAGCTTGGTTAGCGGGGGTGGTGCAGATACGCAGTATTTT. Protein: CASSLVSGGGADTQYF.